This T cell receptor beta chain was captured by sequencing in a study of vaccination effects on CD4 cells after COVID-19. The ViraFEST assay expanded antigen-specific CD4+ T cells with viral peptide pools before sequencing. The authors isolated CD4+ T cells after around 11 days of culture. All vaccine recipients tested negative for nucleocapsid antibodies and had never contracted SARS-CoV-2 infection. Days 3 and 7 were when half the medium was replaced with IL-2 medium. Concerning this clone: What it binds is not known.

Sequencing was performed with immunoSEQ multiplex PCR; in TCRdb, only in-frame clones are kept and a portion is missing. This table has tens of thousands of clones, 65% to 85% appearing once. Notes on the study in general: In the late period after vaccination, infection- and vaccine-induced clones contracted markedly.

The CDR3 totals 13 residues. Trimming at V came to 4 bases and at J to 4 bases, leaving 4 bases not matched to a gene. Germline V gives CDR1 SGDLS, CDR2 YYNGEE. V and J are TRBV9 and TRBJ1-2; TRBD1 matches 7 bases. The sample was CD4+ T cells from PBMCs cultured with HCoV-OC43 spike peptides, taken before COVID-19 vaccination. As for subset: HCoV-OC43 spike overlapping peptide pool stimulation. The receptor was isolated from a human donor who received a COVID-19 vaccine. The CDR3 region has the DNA TGTGCCAGCAGCACGGGACAGCTCTATGGCTACACCTTC. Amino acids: CASSTGQLYGYTF.